This is a list of T cell receptor beta chains from one sample in a study of blood T cell repertoires in COVID-19. Clones were read by immunoSEQ multiplex PCR, and TCRdb kept only the in-frame ones, dropping some. This table holds 65,000 to 75,000 clones, more than 75% found once. The sequenced sample was peripheral blood. Receptors were obtained from a human donor in a cohort sampled during active COVID-19. The CDR3 runs from the conserved cysteine through the conserved F or W. D genes are given only for firm matches. Clone sizes are given selectively: once, few, many, or a class where the clone is expanded.

-	-	TRBV3-1/TRBV3-2	TRBJ2-3	CASSRSGGTDTQYF	TGTGCCAGCAGCCGTAGCGGTGGCACAGATACGCAGTATTTT
-	-	TRBV11-2	TRBJ2-1	CASVPAKSSYNEQFF	TGTGCCAGCGTTCCCGCTAAGAGCTCCTACAATGAGCAGTTCTTC
-	TRBD1	TRBV6-5	TRBJ1-5	CASSYKGARNQPQHF	TGTGCCAGCAGTTACAAGGGGGCACGAAATCAGCCCCAGCATTTT
-	-	TRBV4-1	TRBJ1-1	CASRTFGANTEAFF	TGCGCCAGCAGGACGTTTGGGGCGAACACTGAAGCTTTCTTT
-	-	TRBV23-1	TRBJ1-6	CASSQSKQVNYALHF	TGCGCCAGCAGTCAATCGAAACAGGTGAACTACGCCCTCCACTTT
-	-	TRBV5-3	TRBJ1-5	CARAPRGAVQPQHF	TGTGCCAGGGCCCCACGGGGAGCCGTGCAGCCCCAGCATTTT
-	-	TRBV24-1	TRBJ1-2	CATSDPAVGAGYTF	TGTGCCACCAGTGATCCGGCCGTTGGGGCTGGCTACACCTTC
-	-	TRBV14	TRBJ1-3	CASSQVSSASGNTIYF	TGTGCCAGCAGCCAAGTCTCGTCTGCGTCTGGAAACACCATATATTTT
-	-	TRBV12-3/TRBV12-4	TRBJ2-1	CASSLTGLEQFF	TGTGCCAGCAGTCTGACAGGACTTGAGCAGTTCTTC
few	-	TRBV29-1	TRBJ1-3	CSVLWTSGNTIYF	TGCAGCGTTCTTTGGACTTCTGGAAACACCATATATTTT
-	-	TRBV7-9	TRBJ2-1	CASSPRTYNEQFF	TGTGCCAGCAGCCCCCGGACATACAATGAGCAGTTCTTC
-	TRBD1	TRBV24-1	TRBJ1-2	CATSGAGGGYTF	TGTGCCACCAGTGGGGCAGGGGGCGGCTACACCTTC
-	-	TRBV14	TRBJ2-2	CASSPRVTGELFF	TGTGCCAGCAGCCCCAGGGTGACCGGGGAGCTGTTTTTT
-	-	TRBV7-3	TRBJ2-6	CASSPSGTRLGWANVLTF	TGTGCCAGCAGCCCGTCCGGGACAAGGCTAGGCTGGGCCAACGTCCTGACTTTC
few	-	TRBV7-9	TRBJ2-5	CASSLTGLGQETQYF	TGTGCCAGCAGCTTAACAGGGCTGGGGCAAGAGACCCAGTACTTC
-	-	TRBV30	TRBJ1-1	CAWSQGSNTEAFF	TGTGCCTGGAGTCAGGGGTCGAACACTGAAGCTTTCTTT
once	TRBD2	TRBV15	TRBJ2-1	CATSRKGSGGAHNEQFF	TGTGCCACCAGCAGAAAAGGTAGCGGGGGGGCCCACAATGAGCAGTTCTTC
-	TRBD1	TRBV11-2	TRBJ1-2	CASSRGGLYGYTF	TGTGCCAGCAGCCGAGGGGGCCTCTATGGCTACACCTTC
-	TRBD1	TRBV6-6	TRBJ1-1	CASSYPTGANTEAFF	TGTGCCAGCAGTTACCCCACAGGGGCGAACACTGAAGCTTTCTTT
-	TRBD2	TRBV5-5	TRBJ2-7	CASSLAASGGASSYEQYF	TGTGCCAGCAGCTTGGCAGCTAGCGGGGGGGCGTCATCCTACGAGCAGTACTTC
few	TRBD1	TRBV7-2	TRBJ1-1	CASRETGGGTEAFF	TGTGCCAGCAGGGAGACAGGGGGAGGCACTGAAGCTTTCTTT
once	TRBD2	TRBV18	TRBJ2-3	CASSPAGGSPDTQYF	TGTGCCAGCTCACCTGCCGGCGGGAGCCCAGATACGCAGTATTTT
-	-	TRBV9	TRBJ1-6	CASSVGGGMHNSPLHF	TGTGCCAGCAGCGTAGGTGGGGGGATGCATAATTCACCCCTCCACTTT
-	TRBD2	TRBV6-6	TRBJ2-2	CASSYSSSGGAGELFF	TGTGCCAGCAGTTACTCGTCTAGCGGGGGGGCCGGGGAGCTGTTTTTT
once	-	TRBV10-3	TRBJ1-2	CAITPGYGYGYTF	TGTGCCATCACCCCAGGGTATGGCTATGGCTACACCTTC
-	-	TRBV4-3	TRBJ2-6	CASSHGQRSGANVLTF	TGCGCCAGCAGCCACGGACAGCGCTCTGGGGCCAACGTCCTGACTTTC
-	TRBD2	TRBV4-1	TRBJ2-3	CASSQEGGGRPTDTQYF	TGCGCCAGCAGCCAAGAGGGCGGCGGGAGGCCCACAGATACGCAGTATTTT
-	TRBD1	TRBV27	TRBJ2-4	CASSPGQGYGIQYF	TGTGCCAGCAGCCCCGGACAGGGGTACGGCATTCAGTACTTC
-	-	TRBV11-3	TRBJ2-3	CASSPNNRDTQYF	TGTGCCAGCAGCCCGAACAACAGAGATACGCAGTATTTT
-	-	TRBV7-6	TRBJ2-5	CASSLLGPPQETQYF	TGTGCCAGCAGCCTCTTGGGGCCTCCACAAGAGACCCAGTACTTC
-	-	TRBV7-9	TRBJ1-2	CASSFRDYGYTF	TGTGCCAGCAGCTTTCGGGATTATGGCTACACCTTC
-	TRBD1	TRBV6-2/TRBV6-3	TRBJ1-5	CASSYTTGTGLNQPQHF	TGTGCCAGCAGCTATACCACCGGGACAGGGTTGAATCAGCCCCAGCATTTT
-	-	TRBV28	TRBJ1-2	CASSFLRDYGYTF	TGTGCCAGCAGTTTTCTCAGGGACTATGGCTACACCTTC
once	TRBD1	TRBV7-2	TRBJ1-5	CASSLGQNQPQHF	TGTGCCAGCAGCTTGGGACAGAATCAGCCCCAGCATTTT
-	TRBD2	TRBV18	TRBJ2-2	CASSRGGRDTGELFF	TGTGCCAGCTCACGAGGCGGGAGAGACACCGGGGAGCTGTTTTTT
-	TRBD1	TRBV7-9	TRBJ1-1	CASSLGQGTMNTEAFF	TGTGCCAGCAGCTTAGGACAGGGAACTATGAACACTGAAGCTTTCTTT
-	TRBD1	TRBV29-1	TRBJ1-4	CSVRDRGSEKLFF	TGCAGCGTCCGGGACAGGGGTAGTGAAAAACTGTTTTTT
-	TRBD2	TRBV29-1	TRBJ2-1	CSTRRGGSRSSGYNEQFF	TGCAGCACCCGTCGAGGTGGGAGCCGGTCTAGCGGATACAATGAGCAGTTCTTC
-	-	TRBV6-2/TRBV6-3	TRBJ2-7	CASSYPGLPSYEQYF	TGTGCCAGCAGTTACCCGGGACTCCCCTCCTACGAGCAGTACTTC
-	TRBD1	TRBV5-4	TRBJ1-2	CASSPFDRDYGYTF	TGTGCCAGCAGCCCCTTTGACAGGGACTATGGCTACACCTTC
-	TRBD1	TRBV6-6	TRBJ2-7	CASSSRDRGSYEQYF	TGTGCCAGCAGCAGCCGGGACAGGGGGAGCTACGAGCAGTACTTC
-	TRBD1	TRBV5-1	TRBJ2-3	CASSLAGDRFTDTQYF	TGCGCCAGCAGCTTGGCTGGGGACAGGTTCACAGATACGCAGTATTTT
-	TRBD2	TRBV5-4	TRBJ2-2	CASSLGSGGFGELFF	TGTGCCAGCAGCTTGGGTAGCGGGGGGTTCGGGGAGCTGTTTTTT